This T cell receptor (beta chain) originates from a study of post-analysis software for immune sequencing data. Study overall: Disease trajectories encompassed relapsing-remitting, secondary progressive and progressive-relapsing multiple sclerosis.

This clonotype has only a few counts. The target antigen is unknown. The TCR beta cDNA libraries carried unique molecular identifiers. TCRdb reanalysed the PCR reads using MiXCR and keeps one entry per CDR3 protein. The sample records 700,000 to 900,000 distinct CDR3 sequences, about half being singletons. Trimming removed 6 bases from V and 4 bases from J, with 15 bases in between. The CDR3 runs 14 residues. Germline V CDR1 and CDR2: MNHNY, SVGAGI (reference sequence). Notes on the study in general: Multiple sclerosis patients showed significantly lower normalized Chao1 diversity than controls did. TRBV segments more frequent in patients than in controls numbered five and included TRBV5-6, TRBV5-1 and TRBV20-1. Samples prepared in the same batch strongly co-clustered by F measure.

Specimen: blood. The gene calls are TRBV6-6 and TRBJ1-2, with a possible D match to TRBD1 (6 bases). This TCR was sampled from a girl aged 5-17 years with multiple sclerosis. CDR3 coding DNA: TGTGCCAGCAGCCGCCGGGACACCTCCTATGGCTACACCTTC. This gives the protein CASSRRDTSYGYTF.